The 27 T cell receptor beta chains reported below all come from one sample, sequenced in a study of blood T cell repertoires in COVID-19 (dated by TCRdb to the early 2020s). Preparation of the library involved the immunoSEQ multiplex PCR assay. In TCRdb, the immuneACCESS table is reduced to in-frame sequences with V and J assigned. These tables do not hold every clone; where another copy was compared, an unresolved V gene accounts for under half, and the others remain unexplained. The sample contains some 150,000 clones, about 79% of them found a single time. The leading ten clones occupy over 2.5% of the sample. The specimen was peripheral blood. The receptor set was obtained from a woman aged 80 or over with acute or convalescent COVID-19.

The V gene is TRBV6-5, the J gene TRBJ2-7, with a tentative D call TRBD1 (6 bases). The CDR3 totals 13 residues. Germline V gene lookup returns CDR1 MNHEY and CDR2 SVGAGI. V lost 6 bases, J lost 2 bases, and 11 bases lay in between. The CDR3 reads CASRATGPYEQYF. As DNA, the CDR3 is TGTGCCAGCAGAGCGACAGGACCCTACGAGCAGTACTTC.

V gene TRBV27 combines with J gene TRBJ2-5, with 10 bases aligning to TRBD2. The CDR3 extends over 15 amino acids. The V segment lost 8 bases and the J segment 2 bases; nucleotides outside the gene matches: 8. The V gene's germline CDR1 is MNHEY and CDR2 SMNVEV (reference sequence). The CDR3 protein is CASALAGALQETQYF. Here the CDR3 DNA reads TGTGCCAGCGCCCTAGCGGGGGCCCTACAAGAGACCCAGTACTTC.

This rearrangement joins TRBV5-1 to TRBJ1-1, with TRBD1 as a possible D gene (6 bases). CDR3 length: 16 amino acids. Between the trimmed V and J ends, which lost 0 bases and 0 bases, there was a span of 12 bases. CDR1 is SGHRS and CDR2 is YFSETQ in the germline V gene. The CDR3 sequence is CASSLGGHAMNTEAFF. DNA for the CDR3: TGCGCCAGCAGCTTGGGGGGACACGCTATGAACACTGAAGCTTTCTTT.

CDR3 in DNA: TGCGCCAGCAGCTTGGGGGCTAGCGGGGAGTACAACACCGGGGAGCTGTTTTTT. Its translation: CASSLGASGEYNTGELFF. The V call is TRBV5-1, the J call TRBJ2-2; 9 nucleotides align to TRBD2. Germline V lookup: CDR1 SGHRS, CDR2 YFSETQ. CDR3 size: 18 residues. Losses at the gene ends were 0 bases for V and 2 bases for J; bases not matched to a gene: 8.

V is TRBV19 and J is TRBJ1-1, with 7 bases lining up with TRBD1. The CDR3 sequence is 15 residues long. The junction had 6 bases not matched to a gene; V was cut back by 1 base and J by 4 bases. Looked up from germline, CDR1 is LNHDA and CDR2 is SQIVND (reference sequence). CDR3 sequence (DNA): TGTGCCAGTAGTATAGTAGAGACAGGGAGCACTGAAGCTTTCTTT. It codes for CASSIVETGSTEAFF.

The V gene is TRBV5-4, the J gene TRBJ1-4; 7 positions match TRBD1. Germline CDR1 and CDR2: SGHNT and YYREEE (reference sequence). CDR3 length: 16 residues. J lost 0 bases, V lost 4 bases, and 6 bases had no gene match. This CDR3 reads CASSLGQAATNEKLFF. For the CDR3, the DNA is TGTGCCAGCAGCCTAGGACAGGCTGCAACTAATGAAAAACTGTTTTTT. The full variable domain, its missing parts supplied by reference TRBV5-4 and TRBJ1-4, is ETGVTQSPTHLIKTRGQQVTLRCSSQSGHNTVSWYQQALGQGPQFIFQYYREEENGRGNFPPRFSGLQFPNYSSELNVNALELDDSALYLCASSLGQAATNEKLFFGSGTQLSVL.

This clone was seen only once. This chain joins TRBV27 and TRBJ1-1; tentative D call: TRBD1 (5 bases). V lost 4 bases and J lost 7, with 16 bases in between. The CDR3 is made up of 14 amino acids. The germline CDR1 and CDR2 sequences are MNHEY and SMNVEV (reference sequence). The CDR3 spells CASSSLWGGFEAFF. The CDR3 bases are TGTGCCAGCAGTTCCTTATGGGGGGGTTTTGAAGCTTTCTTT.

Concerning this clone itself: Other DNA sequences in this sample translate to the same CDR3. The chain employs TRBV6-2 or TRBV6-3 and TRBJ1-1; 7 nucleotides match TRBD1. The CDR3 spans 14 residues. V lost 5 bases and J lost 0; bases outside the gene matches: 3. The germline V gene has CDR1 MNHEY and CDR2 SVGEGT. Written as DNA, the CDR3 is TGTGCCAGCAGTCGACAGGGTGTGAACACTGAAGCTTTCTTT. It codes for CASSRQGVNTEAFF.

In this sample, this clone turned up a few times. The rearrangement links TRBV25-1 to TRBJ1-4, with TRBD1 as a possible D gene (6 bases). Germline lookup yields CDR1 MGHDK and CDR2 SYGVNS. CDR3 length: 16 amino acids. The V end was cut by 6 bases, the J end by 7 bases, with 21 bases between. CDR3 amino acids: CASSPKGGAVGEKLFF. Written as DNA, the CDR3 is TGTGCCAGCAGCCCGAAAGGGGGGGCGGTTGGTGAAAAACTGTTTTTT.

The chain uses TRBV12-3 or TRBV12-4 and TRBJ1-2, with D perhaps matching TRBD1 (5 bases). The V and J ends lost 6 bases and 2 bases respectively, with 10 bases between them. The length of the CDR3 is 13 residues. The CDR3: CASSPRQNYGYTF. In DNA, the CDR3 is TGTGCCAGCAGCCCTCGACAGAACTATGGCTACACCTTC.

V and J are TRBV30 and TRBJ2-2, with 9 bases that match TRBD1. CDR1 and CDR2 (germline): GTSNPN, SVGIG (reference sequence). This CDR3 is 16 amino acids long. Germline trimming cut 0 bases from V and 6 bases from J; bases unmatched to any gene: 8. The CDR3 reads CAWSVDGTGPAGELFF. The CDR3 region has the DNA TGTGCCTGGAGTGTAGATGGGACAGGGCCTGCCGGGGAGCTGTTTTTT.

V usage is TRBV7-9 and J usage is TRBJ2-2, with TRBD1 matching 7 bases. Germline V gene data show CDR1 as SEHNR and CDR2 as FQNEAQ (reference sequence). This CDR3 contains 16 residues. V trimming: 5 bases; J trimming: 0 bases; junction bases outside the gene matches: 6. The CDR3 sequence: CASSHLRGPNTGELFF. DNA for the CDR3: TGTGCCAGCAGCCACTTGAGGGGGCCGAACACCGGGGAGCTGTTTTTT.

The chain couples TRBV5-6 to TRBJ2-7; 7 nucleotides agree with TRBD2. CDR3 length: 14 amino acids. V shed 7 bases and J 2 bases; nucleotides not matched to a gene: 9. Germline V gives CDR1 SGHDT, CDR2 YYEEEE. The CDR3 reads CASYMTGGTYEQYF. The CDR3 nucleotides are TGTGCCAGCTATATGACGGGGGGTACCTACGAGCAGTACTTC.

This clone appeared once. The CDR3 loop is CASRTGTGTNQPQHF. The DNA of the CDR3 is TGTGCCAGTAGAACCGGGACAGGGACTAATCAGCCCCAGCATTTT. The chain is built from TRBV19 and TRBJ1-5, with 9 bases that match TRBD1. With 6 bases clipped from V and 4 bases from J, the junction kept 7 bases outside the gene matches. Germline CDR1 reads LNHDA; CDR2 reads SQIVND (reference sequence). This CDR3 is built from 15 residues.

The rearrangement joins TRBV11-3 to TRBJ2-2; 7 positions match TRBD2. The CDR3 totals 16 residues. The germline V gene has CDR1 SGHNT and CDR2 YENEEA. The V gene end was trimmed by 5 bases and the J gene end by 3 bases; junction bases not matched to a gene: 9. DNA for the CDR3: TGTGCCAGCAGCCTAGCGGTGGGGCAGGACACCGGGGAGCTGTTTTTT. Amino acid sequence: CASSLAVGQDTGELFF.

The rearrangement uses TRBV12-3 or TRBV12-4 and TRBJ1-2; D uncertain. CDR3 length: 13 residues. The germline V and J ends were trimmed by 3 bases and 4 bases, with 9 bases remaining between them. Here the CDR3 reads CASSFRAGYGYTF. The CDR3 bases are TGTGCCAGCAGTTTTAGGGCGGGCTATGGCTACACCTTC.

This clone was detected only a few times. This same CDR3 is encoded by further DNA sequences in the sample. The rearrangement links TRBV19 to TRBJ1-6; 8 nucleotides line up with TRBD1. J was trimmed by 10 bases and V by 3 bases; bases with no gene match: 5. This CDR3 comprises 14 residues. The V gene's germline CDR1 is LNHDA and CDR2 SQIVND (reference sequence). The chain's CDR3 is CASSIDRGRSPLHF. The CDR3, as DNA: TGTGCCAGTAGTATTGACAGGGGACGATCACCCCTCCACTTT. Variable domain in full (rest from reference TRBV19 and TRBJ1-6): DGGITQSPKYLFRKEGQNVTLSCEQNLNHDAMYWYRQDPGQGLRLIYYSQIVNDFQKGDIAEGYSVSREKKESFPLTVTSAQKNPTAFYLCASSIDRGRSPLHFGNGTRLTVT.

In its sample, this clone was seen once. V gene TRBV5-4 combines with J gene TRBJ2-2; maybe TRBD2 (6 bases). The germline V gene has CDR1 SGHNT and CDR2 YYREEE (reference sequence). V was cut by 2 bases and J by 4 bases, with 12 bases left in between. This CDR3 comprises 15 residues. The CDR3 sequence: CASSLGAGLTGELFF. CDR3 nucleotides: TGTGCCAGCAGCTTAGGTGCGGGGCTCACCGGGGAGCTGTTTTTT.

The chain has TRBV4-2 and TRBJ1-4, with 8 bases identical to TRBD1. The CDR3 loop spans 15 amino acids. The J segment lost 7 bases and the V segment lost 1 base, leaving 5 bases of the junction unmatched. The germline V gene has CDR1 LGHNA and CDR2 YNFKEQ. This CDR3 is CASSQALGTGEKLFF. In DNA form, the CDR3 reads TGTGCCAGCAGCCAAGCCCTGGGGACAGGTGAAAAACTGTTTTTT.

The chain joins TRBV7-3 to TRBJ1-1, with D unclear. The V gene's germline CDR1 is SGHTA and CDR2 FQGTGA. Trimming took 2 bases from V and 1 from J, leaving 5 bases between them. The CDR3 extends over 13 amino acids. The CDR3 bases are TGTGCCAGCAGCTTATTACAGAACACTGAAGCTTTCTTT. Translation: CASSLLQNTEAFF.

The J gene is TRBJ1-2, the V gene TRBV3-1 (or the pseudogene TRBV3-2), with D possibly matching TRBD1 (6 bases). With 2 bases removed from V and 3 bases from J, the gap between germline ends came to 13 bases. The V gene's germline CDR1 is LGHDT and CDR2 YNNKEL (reference sequence). The CDR3 extends over 15 amino acids. CDR3 protein: CASSQRRTGYYGYTF. The CDR3 DNA reads TGTGCCAGCAGCCAACGGAGAACAGGGTACTATGGCTACACCTTC.

J is TRBJ2-5 and V is TRBV5-1; 9 bases agree with TRBD1. The CDR3 is 16 residues long. V lost 4 bases, J lost 2 bases, and 9 bases stayed unmatched. Germline V gene lookup returns CDR1 SGHRS and CDR2 YFSETQ. The CDR3 protein is CASSNPGQGRQETQYF. The CDR3 region has the DNA TGCGCCAGCAGCAACCCGGGACAGGGTAGGCAAGAGACCCAGTACTTC. Supplemented by reference TRBV5-1 and TRBJ2-5, the full variable domain reads KAGVTQTPRYLIKTRGQQVTLSCSPISGHRSVSWYQQTPGQGLQFLFEYFSETQRNKGNFPGRFSGRQFSNSRSEMNVSTLELGDSALYLCASSNPGQGRQETQYFGPGTRLLVL.

This clone was detected only once. The CDR3 spells CASSFRSGGAQETQYF. As DNA, the CDR3 is TGTGCCAGCAGCTTTAGAAGCGGGGGGGCCCAAGAGACCCAGTACTTC. The chain joins TRBV7-2 to TRBJ2-5; TRBD2 agrees at 10 bases. This CDR3 is built from 16 residues. The germline V gene encodes CDR1 SGHTA and CDR2 FQGNSA. Trimming cost V 3 bases and J 1 base; bases outside gene matches: 5.

This clone turned up a few times. The gene calls are TRBV3-1 (or the pseudogene TRBV3-2) and TRBJ1-1; possible D gene TRBD1, 5 bases. The germline V gene has CDR1 LGHDT and CDR2 YNNKEL (reference sequence). V dropped 0 bases and J dropped 5 bases, with 7 bases sitting between them. The CDR3 totals 13 residues. CDR3 amino acids: CASSQDRETEAFF. CDR3 DNA: TGTGCCAGCAGCCAAGACAGGGAAACTGAAGCTTTCTTT.

The J gene is TRBJ1-1, the V gene TRBV6-6; TRBD1 matches at 9 bases. The CDR3 totals 13 residues. Germline CDR1 reads MNHNY; CDR2 reads SVGAGI (reference sequence). The CDR3 sequence is CAGRDREFTEAFF. The CDR3 DNA reads TGTGCGGGCCGGGACAGGGAATTCACTGAAGCTTTCTTT.

This chain joins TRBV29-1 and TRBJ1-5; TRBD1 matches 7 bases. This CDR3 contains 13 residues. Germline V lookup: CDR1 SQVTM, CDR2 ANQGSEA. V lost 7 bases and J lost 2; bases outside the gene matches: 5. As DNA, the CDR3 is TGCAGCGCTCAGGGACAGCGCAATCAGCCCCAGCATTTT. Amino acids: CSAQGQRNQPQHF.

This chain joins TRBV28 and TRBJ1-6, with D possibly matching TRBD1 (6 bases). CDR3 size: 16 residues. Germline V gene data show CDR1 as MDHEN and CDR2 as SYDVKM. Trimming pared 3 bases from V and 6 bases from J, leaving 15 bases between. The CDR3 DNA reads as TGTGCCAGCAGTTTCGGAATGGGGGCTCCTAATTCACCCCTCCACTTT. Its protein product is CASSFGMGAPNSPLHF.